The rows below give T cell receptor beta chains drawn from one sample of a study of CD8 T cells in ankylosing spondylitis. TCRdb ran MiXCR on the 5' RACE reads and lists one entry per CDR3 protein. The sample yields 150,000 to 200,000 distinct CDR3 sequences, 10% to 15% seen once. The sample consisted of blood, either unsorted or a sorted T cell fraction (not recorded which). The receptors were gathered from a female donor with ankylosing spondylitis or in good health (not recorded which). Both conserved end residues are part of each CDR3. Clone size, where shown, is once, few, many, or a class for clones that have expanded.

cdr3_length	clone_size	j_call	v_call	cdr3_aa
16	few	TRBJ2-7	TRBV4-2	CASSQVGGGGSYEQYF
13	many	TRBJ2-3	TRBV20-1	CSASPRTRGTQYF
15	many	TRBJ1-5	TRBV12-3/TRBV12-4	CASSLLGGAGQPQHF
15	few	TRBJ1-6	TRBV5-6	CASSYGTGDNSPLHF
14	many	TRBJ1-4	TRBV5-1	CASRQGATNEKLFF
20	many	TRBJ2-7	TRBV9	CASSVRDTGGLLAKSYEQYF
14	many	TRBJ1-2	TRBV27	CASGPRGGYYGYTF
15	many	TRBJ2-1	TRBV28	CASSPSLAGVDEQFF
13	many	TRBJ2-7	TRBV12-3/TRBV12-4	CASSGTGSYEQYF
15	NA	TRBJ2-2	TRBV18	CASSQQGSGTGELFF
15	many	TRBJ2-3	TRBV29-1	CSVERTGTDTDTQYF
15	many	TRBJ2-7	TRBV12-3/TRBV12-4	CASVVGQGAFSEQYF
17	many	TRBJ2-3	TRBV7-9	CASSPGTSGFSTDTQYF
13	many	TRBJ1-2	TRBV6-1	CASSRQGLFGYTF
15	NA	TRBJ1-5	TRBV5-6	CASSLGWDGNQPQHF
16	many	TRBJ1-5	TRBV28	CASRTIGVISNQTQHF
12	NA	TRBJ2-7	TRBV6-1	CATSHSGNEQYF
13	many	TRBJ2-1	TRBV12-3/TRBV12-4	CASSLGQGHEQFF
14	many	TRBJ1-1	TRBV5-1	CASSSGTGNTEAFF
14	many	TRBJ2-1	TRBV4-3	CASSQIRQRNEQFF
18	few	TRBJ1-4	TRBV5-1	CASSPSRTGGNFNEKLFF
13	NA	TRBJ1-5	TRBV7-6	CASSLSRGQPQHF
13	many	TRBJ2-7	TRBV20-1	CSAWTGPSYEQYF
14	NA	TRBJ2-3	TRBV23-1	CASSQYGGTDTQYF
13	NA	TRBJ1-2	TRBV7-2	CASSLGGAGGYTF
15	many	TRBJ1-1	TRBV5-1	CASSSTTDRAAEAFF
14	NA	TRBJ2-5	TRBV4-1	CASSQPASRGTQYF
16	few	TRBJ2-2	TRBV7-2	CASSPLSASGTGELFF
14	few	TRBJ2-7	TRBV27	CASGLGQGFGEQYF
14	many	TRBJ2-1	TRBV18	CASSPRGYLNEQFF
16	few	TRBJ1-5	TRBV5-5	CASNQGRSLSGQPQHF
14	many	TRBJ2-3	TRBV6-2/TRBV6-3	CASSRRGVGDTQYF
15	few	TRBJ1-2	TRBV6-1	CASTDLTSRQSGYTF
15	NA	TRBJ1-1	TRBV9	CASSVGGQLNTEAFF
13	few	TRBJ2-5	TRBV7-8	CASSVGQQETQYF
15	NA	TRBJ2-7	TRBV7-9	CASSLASGYSYEQYF
12	many	TRBJ1-1	TRBV29-1	CSAGGWDTEAFF
21	many	TRBJ2-3	TRBV12-3/TRBV12-4	CASSLGVGLAGVDSDTDTQYF
12	many	TRBJ2-4	TRBV20-1	CSARGRYEVQYF
15	many	TRBJ1-5	TRBV12-3/TRBV12-4	CASSLNSFSNQPQHF
15	many	TRBJ1-2	TRBV9	CASSPWDSSNYGYTF
15	many	TRBJ2-5	TRBV6-5	CASSSPTVLQETQYF
14	many	TRBJ2-1	TRBV12-3/TRBV12-4	CASSSTQFYNEQFF
14	many	TRBJ1-2	TRBV7-2	CASSNPDRNYGYTF
14	many	TRBJ2-7	TRBV29-1	CSVSPGGSTYEQYF
16	many	TRBJ2-2	TRBV12-3/TRBV12-4	CASSPVGGANTGELFF
15	NA	TRBJ2-1	TRBV20-1	CSAILPLTGWNEQFF
14	few	TRBJ1-2	TRBV20-1	CSARDKLPNYGYTF
13	many	TRBJ2-4	TRBV7-2	CASSNTGLGIQYF
15	once	TRBJ1-4	TRBV12-3/TRBV12-4	CTSSLALGREEKLFF
16	many	TRBJ1-2	TRBV24-1	CATSAPDRQGIYGYTF
17	NA	TRBJ2-2	TRBV20-1	CCAPSLLPGSNTGELFF
13	many	TRBJ2-2	TRBV10-3	CAIKPRDLGELFF
18	few	TRBJ1-2	TRBV6-4	CASSEGAGTAPTKGGYTF
14	NA	TRBJ1-2	TRBV7-2	CASSSRQGGYGYTF
11	many	TRBJ2-1	TRBV20-1	CSAGGRVEQFF
16	few	TRBJ2-2	TRBV6-1	CASSRQASGSSGELFF
15	many	TRBJ2-1	TRBV27	CASSLRDSRYNEQFF
14	many	TRBJ1-2	TRBV10-3	CAIRTGGGDYGYTF